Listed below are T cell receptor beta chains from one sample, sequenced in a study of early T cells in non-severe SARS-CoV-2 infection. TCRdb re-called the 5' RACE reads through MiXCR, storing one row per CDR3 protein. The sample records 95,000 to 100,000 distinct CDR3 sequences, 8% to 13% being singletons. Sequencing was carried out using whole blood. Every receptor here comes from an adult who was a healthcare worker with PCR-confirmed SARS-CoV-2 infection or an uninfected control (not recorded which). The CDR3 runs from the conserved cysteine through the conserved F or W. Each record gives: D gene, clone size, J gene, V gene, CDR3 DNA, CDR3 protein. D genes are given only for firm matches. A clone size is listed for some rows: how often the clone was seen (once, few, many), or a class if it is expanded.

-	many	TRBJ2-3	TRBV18	TGTGCCAGCTCCGGAGCCGGGACCCACCCTAGCACAGATACGCAGTATTTT	CASSGAGTHPSTDTQYF
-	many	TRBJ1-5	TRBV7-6	TGTGCCAGCAGCTTAGCGGCGGACTTCTATCAGCCCCAGCATTTT	CASSLAADFYQPQHF
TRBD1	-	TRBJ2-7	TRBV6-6	TGTGCCAGCAGTTACGGCAGGGGGATATACGAGCAGTACTTC	CASSYGRGIYEQYF
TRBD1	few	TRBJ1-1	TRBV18	TGTGCCAGCTCACCTTTGGGACAGGGCGTGAACACTGAAGCTTTCTTT	CASSPLGQGVNTEAFF
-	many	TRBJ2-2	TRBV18	TGTGCCAGCTCACCAGACCAGGCGAACACCGGGGAGCTGTTTTTT	CASSPDQANTGELFF
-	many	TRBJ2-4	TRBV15	TGTGCCACCAGCAGAGATGGGGGAAAGGCCAAAAACATTCAGTACTTC	CATSRDGGKAKNIQYF
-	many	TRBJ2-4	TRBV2	TGTGCCAGCAGTTACGGCGCAGACATTCAGTACTTC	CASSYGADIQYF
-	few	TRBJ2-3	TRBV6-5	TGTGCCAGCACCCGCGACAGTAGGACAGATACGCAGTATTTT	CASTRDSRTDTQYF
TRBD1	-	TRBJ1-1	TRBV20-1	TGCAGTGCTACGGGACAGGGGGGTTTCACTGAAGCTTTCTTT	CSATGQGGFTEAFF
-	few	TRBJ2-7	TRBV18	TGTGCCAGCTCACCACGGGCAGAGGTCTACGAGCAGTACTTC	CASSPRAEVYEQYF